This T cell receptor beta chain emerged from a study of T cell repertoires in cytomegalovirus infection. Study findings and constraints: Summed frequency of shared TCR beta families picked out CMV carriers who also had the relevant HLA.

This clonotype was counted between two and nine times. Its antigen is as yet unknown. TCRdb passed the reads through MiXCR, listing each CDR3 protein once. The sample lists some 30,000 distinct CDR3 sequences, 19% occurring once. The germline V gene has CDR1 LNHDA and CDR2 SQIVND (reference sequence). Trimming shortened V by 6 bases and J by 4 bases, and 6 bases separated the two germline ends. The CDR3 extends over 11 amino acids. This TCR was sampled from a human donor in good health (CMV status not recorded). Some clones in this sample may be carry-over from other donors' samples. V is TRBV19 and J is TRBJ1-1; D gene uncertain. The material sequenced was CD8+ T cells from cultured PBMCs, taken from culture after CMV antigen stimulation. DNA of the CDR3: TGTGCCAGTAGCTATGGCACTGAAGCTTTCTTT. This translates into CASSYGTEAFF.